This T cell receptor beta chain stems from a study of T cells in localized non-small cell lung cancer. Germline trimming cut 4 bases from V and 10 bases from J; bases unmatched to any gene: 12. CDR3 length equals 16 residues. Looked up from germline, CDR1 is SGHRS and CDR2 is YFSETQ. Generated by immunoSEQ multiplex PCR, the TCRdb table keeps only in-frame clones and is missing some. The sample consists of approximately 47,000 clones, around 86% of them appearing once. The source material was PBMCs, sampled before any cancer treatment. The rearrangement uses TRBV5-1 and TRBJ2-1, with TRBD2 matching 12 bases. This sequence originates from a man aged 35 to 69 with stage II lung adenocarcinoma. This chain's CDR3 is CASSLSLLAGGREQFF. For the CDR3, the DNA is TGCGCCAGCAGCCTGAGCCTCCTAGCGGGGGGGAGGGAGCAGTTCTTC.